The 31 T cell receptor beta chains reported below all come from one sample, sequenced in a study of CXCR3-negative and CXCR3-positive naive CD8 T cells. Overall study findings and caveats: TRB CDR3 hydrophobicity was greater in CXCR3-positive naive cells than in CXCR3-negative naive cells.

These receptors have no known antigen. All TRB cDNA libraries came from 5' RACE performed with UMI labels. After re-calling the 5' RACE reads, TCRdb lists one entry per CDR3 protein, DNA absent. The table counts tens of thousands of distinct CDR3 sequences; approximately 0.67% lies in the top ten. The sequenced material came from naive CXCR3+ CD8+ T cells from blood. Subset in this sample: CD45RO-CCR7+CD27+CD95- naive CD8+ T cells expressing CXCR3 (TNR3+). These receptors came from a human donor in good health. Some clones in this sample may be carry-over from other donors' samples.

The V and J genes are TRBV2 and TRBJ2-1; TCRdb's assignment of TRBD1 cannot be checked, as there is no DNA. The CDR3 has 13 amino acids. Germline CDR1 and CDR2: SNHLY and FYNNEI. The CDR3 loop is CASSEGEAPEQFF.

V and J are TRBV4-1 and TRBJ2-2; no DNA is available, so the TRBD1 call from TCRdb remains unchecked. Germline CDR1 and CDR2: MGHRA and YSYEKL. The CDR3 loop spans 15 amino acids. This CDR3 is CASSHREQGALELFF.

This sequence joins TRBV7-9 and TRBJ2-1. The CDR3 runs to 16 residues. Germline V gene sequence: CDR1 SEHNR, CDR2 FQNEAQ (reference sequence). The chain's CDR3 is CASSQFGDSSYNEQFF. Complete variable domain (other parts from reference TRBV7-9 and TRBJ2-1): DTGVSQNPRHKITKRGQNVTFRCDPISEHNRLYWYRQTLGQGPEFLTYFQNEAQLEKSRLLSDRFSAERPKGSFSTLEIQRTEQGDSAMYLCASSQFGDSSYNEQFFGPGTRLTVL.

The rearrangement joins TRBV7-9 to TRBJ2-2; TCRdb picks TRBD2, but there is no DNA to check that call. Germline assignment: CDR1 SEHNR and CDR2 FQNEAQ (reference sequence). This CDR3 comprises 15 residues. This chain's CDR3 is CASTEDSKNTGELFF.

V usage is TRBV6-2 or TRBV6-3 and J usage is TRBJ1-1; TCRdb proposes TRBD1, but this gene call is untestable without DNA. This CDR3 is 13 amino acids long. The V gene's germline CDR1 is MNHEY and CDR2 SVGEGT. The CDR3 sequence: CASSPPGVTEAFF.

The J gene is TRBJ2-1, the V gene TRBV4-1; TCRdb designates TRBD2, a call that cannot be tested without DNA. This CDR3 contains 17 residues. Germline V gene sequence: CDR1 MGHRA, CDR2 YSYEKL. The CDR3 protein is CASSQAVAGAGGGEQFF.

The V call is TRBV10-3, the J call TRBJ2-5; the D call from TCRdb, TRBD1, cannot be confirmed without DNA. Germline lookup yields CDR1 ENHRY and CDR2 SYGVKD. This CDR3 region has 14 residues. The chain's CDR3 is CAITVGVFEETQYF.

V gene TRBV9 combines with J gene TRBJ2-3; there is no DNA to check the TCRdb D call of TRBD2. This CDR3 comprises 15 residues. The V gene's germline CDR1 is SGDLS and CDR2 YYNGEE. CDR3 residues: CASSPGTSGTDTQYF.

This CDR3 reads CASSLDGAPEFYEEQYF. V gene TRBV28 combines with J gene TRBJ2-7; TCRdb selects TRBD1, and the lack of DNA leaves this call unchecked. Germline V CDR1 and CDR2: MDHEN, SYDVKM. The CDR3 spans 17 residues.

The chain links TRBV12-3 or TRBV12-4 to TRBJ1-6; TCRdb reports TRBD1, a call that lacks DNA to check it against. The CDR3 length is 15 residues. CDR3 residues: CASSLGRGWESPLHF.

The chain carries TRBV27 and TRBJ2-1; the TCRdb call, TRBD2, lacks DNA for checking. CDR1 and CDR2 from the germline V gene are MNHEY and SMNVEV (reference sequence). CDR3 size: 13 residues. This CDR3 reads CASSSAGEDEQFF.

The chain combines TRBV9 with TRBJ1-1. Per germline, CDR1 SGDLS and CDR2 YYNGEE. This CDR3 has 14 amino acids. The CDR3 sequence: CASSVGGGVKEAFF.

This rearrangement joins TRBV20-1 to TRBJ1-3; TCRdb outputs TRBD1, but without DNA this stays unchecked. CDR3 length equals 14 residues. Germline CDR1 DFQATT, CDR2 SNEGSKA (reference sequence). CDR3 protein: CSATDRGSGNTIYF.

The chain joins TRBV2 to TRBJ1-2; TCRdb's D call of TRBD1 is untestable without DNA. The CDR3 length is 14 residues. From germline, CDR1 is SNHLY and CDR2 FYNNEI. CDR3 residues: CASSVGGAGYGYTF.

This chain links TRBV5-1 with TRBJ1-1; TCRdb proposes TRBD1, but this gene call is untestable without DNA. Germline V gives CDR1 SGHRS, CDR2 YFSETQ. CDR3 length: 17 residues. CDR3 sequence reads: CASSLDLGQGRNTEAFF.

The chain links TRBV13 to TRBJ1-1; no DNA is available, so the TRBD1 call from TCRdb remains unchecked. Germline V gives CDR1 PRHDT, CDR2 FYEKMQ (reference sequence). The CDR3 covers 12 residues. CDR3 amino acids: CASRAGWGRAFF.

The chain joins TRBV7-9 to TRBJ2-3. CDR1 SEHNR and CDR2 FQNEAQ come from the germline V gene (reference sequence). The CDR3 is made up of 13 amino acids. The CDR3 reads CASSFPGVDTQYF.

CDR3 protein: CASSLESLGGRSPLHF. This chain connects TRBV5-5 to TRBJ1-6; the TCRdb D gene call, TRBD1, has no DNA to confirm it. The CDR3 is 16 amino acids. The germline CDR1 and CDR2 sequences are SGHKS and YYEKEE (reference sequence).

The chain is built from TRBV3-1 and TRBJ2-7; TCRdb returns TRBD1, unconfirmable since there is no DNA. This CDR3 has 15 amino acids. Germline V CDR1 and CDR2: LGHDT, YNNKEL (reference sequence). CDR3 sequence reads: CASSLRQFSSYEQYF.

J is TRBJ2-1 and V is TRBV29-1; the D call of TRBD2 rests on TCRdb alone, since no DNA is present to check it. CDR3 size: 20 residues. Germline-derived CDR1 and CDR2 are SQVTM and ANQGSEA. CDR3 region: CSVEEGTGSTSGGLYNEQFF.

The chain is built from TRBV20-1 and TRBJ2-1; TCRdb's D gene call, TRBD1, goes unchecked for lack of DNA. Germline V CDR1 and CDR2: DFQATT, SNEGSKA (reference sequence). CDR3 length: 14 residues. This chain's CDR3 is CSAKTGAFYNEQFF.

V usage is TRBV7-9 and J usage is TRBJ2-5. The CDR3 loop spans 15 amino acids. CDR1 and CDR2 from the germline V gene are SEHNR and FQNEAQ (reference sequence). CDR3 amino acids: CASSSARHSEETQYF.

The chain is built from TRBV29-1 and TRBJ2-1; TCRdb outputs TRBD1, but without DNA this stays unchecked. The length of the CDR3 is 14 residues. Germline V gene sequence: CDR1 SQVTM, CDR2 ANQGSEA. This CDR3 reads CSVSGREVYNEQFF.

The chain uses TRBV19 and TRBJ2-7. This CDR3 comprises 13 residues. The germline CDR1 and CDR2 sequences are LNHDA and SQIVND (reference sequence). CDR3 residues: CASTPGAHYEQYF.

The chain employs TRBV27 and TRBJ2-7. Germline CDR1 MNHEY, CDR2 SMNVEV (reference sequence). This CDR3 has 12 residues. CDR3 sequence reads: CASAGSSYEQYF.

The chain combines TRBV19 with TRBJ1-5. CDR1 is LNHDA, CDR2 SQIVND, per germline (reference sequence). The CDR3 consists of 13 residues. The CDR3 loop is CASSLGAGGPQHF. Variable domain in full (rest from reference TRBV19 and TRBJ1-5): DGGITQSPKYLFRKEGQNVTLSCEQNLNHDAMYWYRQDPGQGLRLIYYSQIVNDFQKGDIAEGYSVSREKKESFPLTVTSAQKNPTAFYLCASSLGAGGPQHFGDGTRLSIL.

The gene calls are TRBV27 and TRBJ1-2; the TCRdb D gene call, TRBD1, has no DNA to confirm it. The length of the CDR3 is 14 residues. Germline values: CDR1 MNHEY, CDR2 SMNVEV (reference sequence). The CDR3 loop reads CASILGTDNYGYTF.

The rearrangement links TRBV7-2 to TRBJ1-5. The CDR3 consists of 16 residues. Germline V gene data show CDR1 as SGHTA and CDR2 as FQGNSA. The CDR3 loop reads CASSLDEGRGNQPQHF. Drawing the rest from reference TRBV7-2 and TRBJ1-5, the complete variable domain is GAGVSQSPSNKVTEKGKDVELRCDPISGHTALYWYRQSLGQGLEFLIYFQGNSAPDKSGLPSDRFSAERTGGSVSTLTIQRTQQEDSAVYLCASSLDEGRGNQPQHFGDGTRLSIL.

The rearrangement uses TRBV4-1 and TRBJ1-5; checking the TCRdb D call of TRBD1 is not possible without DNA. From germline, CDR1 is MGHRA and CDR2 YSYEKL. The CDR3 has 15 residues. The CDR3 here is CASSQDPVRTQPQHF.

The V call is TRBV14, the J call TRBJ2-1; no DNA is available, so the TRBD2 call from TCRdb remains unchecked. Germline CDR1 is SGHDN and CDR2 is FVKESK. This CDR3 has 15 amino acids. This chain's CDR3 is CASRSTSGGWNEQFF.

The chain uses TRBV29-1 and TRBJ2-2; the TCRdb call, TRBD2, lacks DNA for checking. The CDR3 sequence is 14 residues long. The V gene's germline CDR1 is SQVTM and CDR2 ANQGSEA. The CDR3 sequence is CSVSPGQATGELFF.